The 8 T cell receptor beta chains below come from one sample, sequenced in a study of beta chain features in type 1 diabetes. Study observations and caveats: A moderate, significant TCRB CDR3 shortening appeared in type 1 diabetes across four CD4+ subsets.

Isolated RNA was reverse transcribed in full, so expressed TCRB transcripts were sequenced. Sequencing was performed with immunoSEQ multiplex PCR; in TCRdb, only in-frame clones are kept and a portion is missing. The sample consists of 200,000 to 300,000 clones, about a tenth of them appearing once. These receptors' antigens are unknown. What was sequenced was naive CD4+ T cells from blood. Receptors originate from a man aged 25 to 40 with type 1 diabetes.

This clone was seen a handful of times. The chain couples TRBV4-1 to TRBJ1-3; D is unresolved. Germline V CDR1 and CDR2: MGHRA, YSYEKL. Between the trimmed V and J ends, which lost 6 bases and 7 bases, there was a span of 13 bases. The CDR3 loop spans 13 amino acids. The CDR3 DNA reads as TGCGCCAGCAGTCAGGTCGACCGCAACACCATATATTTT. It is translated as CASSQVDRNTIYF.

This clone was counted only a few times. V is TRBV5-4 and J is TRBJ2-5, with 7 bases lining up with TRBD2. The J call is in doubt because the DNA end fits TRBJ2-7 better. The CDR3 is 15 residues long. Germline values: CDR1 SGHNT, CDR2 YYREEE (reference sequence). The DNA of the CDR3 is TGTGCCAGCACCGCGAGGGAGGAGCGGGGCCACGAGCAGTACTTC. Translation gives CASTAREERGHEQYF.

There are a few counts of this clone. At one end the junction does not follow the germline gene, possibly because of a read error. The rearrangement uses TRBV5-4 and TRBJ2-7; TRBD1 agrees at 8 bases. This CDR3 contains 13 residues. Germline assignment: CDR1 SGHNT and CDR2 YYREEE (reference sequence). In DNA form, the CDR3 reads TGCGCCAGCAGCGTCGACAGGGGAAACGAGCAGTACTTC. As protein: CASSVDRGNEQYF. Full variable domain (outside the CDR3, taken from reference TRBV5-4 and TRBJ2-7): ETGVTQSPTHLIKTRGQQVTLRCSSQSGHNTVSWYQQALGQGPQFIFQYYREEENGRGNFPPRFSGLQFPNYSSELNVNALELDDSALYLCASSVDRGNEQYFGPGTRLTVT.

The rearrangement joins TRBV9 to TRBJ2-7, with 8 bases lining up with TRBD2. The junction had 2 bases not matched to a gene; V was cut back by 0 bases and J by 3 bases. The germline gives CDR1 SGDLS, CDR2 YYNGEE. The CDR3 runs to 14 residues. The CDR3 sequence is CASSVDSGGYEQYF. CDR3 sequence (DNA): TGTGCCAGCAGCGTAGACAGCGGGGGCTACGAGCAGTACTTC.

The table lists this clone with a few counts. V and J are TRBV5-1 and TRBJ2-7; tentative D call: TRBD2 (6 bases). This CDR3 is built from 15 residues. Germline V gives CDR1 SGHRS, CDR2 YFSETQ. V dropped 4 bases and J dropped 0 bases, with 14 bases sitting between them. The CDR3 here is CASSRLSGDSYEQYF. The CDR3 region has the DNA TGCGCCAGCAGCCGATTATCGGGGGACTCCTACGAGCAGTACTTC.

This chain uses TRBV9 with TRBJ1-1; 10 nucleotides agree with TRBD1. The CDR3 is 13 amino acids. Germline CDR1 reads SGDLS; CDR2 reads YYNGEE. V lost 4 bases, J lost 11 bases, and 8 bases stayed unmatched. The CDR3 sequence is CASSPGQGVAAFF. The CDR3 DNA reads as TGTGCCAGCAGCCCAGGACAGGGGGTTGCGGCTTTCTTT.

The CDR3 DNA reads as TGTGCCAGCAATCCCCGCCGGGGGGGAGAGACCCAGTACTTC. This codes for CASNPRRGGETQYF. The rearrangement joins TRBV7-9 to TRBJ2-5, with TRBD2 matching over 8 bases. The CDR3 is 14 amino acids. Germline CDR1 reads SEHNR; CDR2 reads FQNEAQ (reference sequence). After removal of 7 bases from V and 4 bases from J, the junction contained 8 bases not matched to a gene.

V is TRBV5-1 and J is TRBJ2-1; 10 nucleotides align to TRBD2. V dropped 4 bases and J dropped 15; count of bases not matched to a gene: 16. The germline V gene encodes CDR1 SGHRS and CDR2 YFSETQ. The length of the CDR3 is 15 residues. This CDR3 reads CASSGRAAGGQAWFF. The CDR3 nucleotides read TGCGCCAGCAGCGGGAGAGCAGCGGGGGGGCAAGCCTGGTTCTTC.